This TCR beta chain was captured by sequencing in a study of CD8 T cells in Susac syndrome. There are 18 residues in the CDR3. Trimming pared 0 bases from V and 3 bases from J, leaving 16 bases between. Germline CDR1 reads SGDLS; CDR2 reads YYNGEE. When the RNA was reverse transcribed, random hexamers were used with an input of roughly 0.45 to 1 ug. In TCRdb, the immunoSEQ multiplex PCR reads were re-called with MiXCR into one record per CDR3 protein. The table records a few hundred thousand distinct CDR3 sequences, about 94% of them present only once. Sequencing was performed on CD8+ T cells from PBMCs. This chain connects TRBV9 to TRBJ2-6; D might be TRBD1 (5 bases). This receptor was obtained from a human donor with multiple sclerosis. The CDR3 DNA reads as TGTGCCAGCAGCGTAGGGCTGACACCAGGGTTTGGGGCCAACGTCCTGACTTTC. This encodes CASSVGLTPGFGANVLTF.